A selection of T cell receptor beta chains follows, all from one sample in a study of cytomegalovirus exposure and HLA in healthy donors. Sequencing was performed with immunoSEQ multiplex PCR; in TCRdb, only in-frame clones are kept and a portion is missing. The sample lists about 150,000 clones, about 86% occurring once. The sample comprised PBMCs. The receptors here all came from a man aged 18 to 29 in good health and CMV-seropositive. Each CDR3 is given with its conserved first and last residue. Fields, in order: clone size, J gene, D gene, V gene, CDR3 protein, CDR3 DNA. D genes are given only for firm matches. Clone size is given for some rows only: seen once, a few or many times, or a class if the clone is expanded.

>-|TRBJ2-7|TRBD2|TRBV7-2
CASSLGGGGGYEQYF
TGTGCCAGCAGCTTAGGGGGGGGAGGTGGCTACGAGCAGTACTTC
>-|TRBJ2-7|-|TRBV28
CASRHGTGFKSYEQYF
TGTGCCAGCAGACATGGAACAGGGTTTAAGTCCTACGAGCAGTACTTC
>-|TRBJ2-7|-|TRBV19
CASSIGRGYSYEQYF
TGTGCCAGTAGTATAGGCCGCGGTTATTCCTACGAGCAGTACTTC
>-|TRBJ2-3|-|TRBV9
CASSVYTGDTDTQYF
TGTGCCAGCAGCGTATACACGGGAGACACAGATACGCAGTATTTT
>-|TRBJ2-7|TRBD1|TRBV19
CASSIELTGADEQYF
TGTGCCAGTAGTATCGAATTGACAGGGGCAGACGAGCAGTACTTC
>-|TRBJ1-4|-|TRBV6-1
CASSEGQTTNEKLFF
TGTGCCAGCAGTGAAGGGCAGACAACTAATGAAAAACTGTTTTTT
>-|TRBJ2-7|TRBD1|TRBV5-6
CASTHRGRLDYEQYF
TGTGCCAGCACCCACAGGGGGCGTCTTGATTACGAGCAGTACTTC
>-|TRBJ2-1|TRBD2|TRBV10-3
CAISESKGGGIDEQFF
TGTGCCATCAGTGAGTCGAAAGGCGGGGGGATCGATGAGCAGTTCTTC
>-|TRBJ1-1|TRBD1|TRBV7-2
CASSPRQGMNTEAFF
TGTGCCAGCAGCCCTCGACAGGGGATGAACACTGAAGCTTTCTTT
>-|TRBJ2-6|TRBD2|TRBV7-2
CASSFGRIAGGSGANVLTF
TGTGCCAGCAGCTTTGGTCGAATAGCGGGGGGCTCTGGGGCCAACGTCCTGACTTTC
>-|TRBJ2-5|TRBD2|TRBV2
CASIGGAGGRETQYF
TGTGCCAGCATTGGTGGCGCGGGGGGGAGGGAGACCCAGTACTTC
>-|TRBJ2-3|TRBD2|TRBV2
CASNPIVARTRARDTQYF
TGTGCCAGCAATCCTATAGTTGCCAGGACTAGGGCAAGAGATACGCAGTATTTT
>few|TRBJ2-7|-|TRBV10-3
CAISDYYEQYF
TGTGCCATCAGTGATTACTACGAGCAGTACTTC
>-|TRBJ2-7|-|TRBV7-8
CASSSGARLYEQYF
TGTGCCAGCAGCTCAGGGGCTCGGCTCTACGAGCAGTACTTC
>-|TRBJ1-1|-|TRBV7-3
CASSNQGTGAGEAFF
TGTGCCAGCAGCAATCAGGGCACAGGCGCCGGTGAAGCTTTCTTT
>-|TRBJ1-3|TRBD1|TRBV7-3
CASSLTGGASGNTIYF
TGTGCCAGCAGTCTAACAGGGGGCGCTTCTGGAAACACCATATATTTT
>-|TRBJ2-2|TRBD1|TRBV4-3
CASSQDGTGVTGELFF
TGCGCCAGCAGCCAAGATGGCACAGGGGTAACCGGGGAGCTGTTTTTT
>-|TRBJ2-7|TRBD2|TRBV7-6
CASSAQSPWTSGAGEQYF
TGTGCCAGCAGCGCCCAGAGCCCCTGGACTAGCGGGGCCGGTGAGCAGTACTTC
>once|TRBJ2-1|-|TRBV2
CASSDVDISNEQFF
TGTGCCAGCAGTGATGTTGACATTTCCAATGAGCAGTTCTTC
>-|TRBJ2-3|TRBD2|TRBV19
CASSITSGRSYTDTQYF
TGTGCCAGTAGTATAACTAGCGGGAGGTCTTACACAGATACGCAGTATTTT
>-|TRBJ2-3|-|TRBV7-3
CASSAQGTQYF
TGTGCCAGCAGCGCCCAGGGTACGCAGTATTTT
>-|TRBJ2-7|TRBD2|TRBV7-9
CATRSGVSYEQYF
TGTGCCACCCGAAGCGGGGTCTCCTACGAGCAGTACTTC
>-|TRBJ2-6|TRBD1|TRBV25-1
CASSDPGTGFVLTF
TGTGCCAGCAGTGATCCCGGGACAGGCTTCGTCCTGACTTTC
>-|TRBJ1-1|-|TRBV18
CASSPFDARGEAFF
TGTGCCAGCTCACCTTTCGACGCCCGGGGGGAAGCTTTCTTT
>-|TRBJ1-1|-|TRBV7-2
CASSVSGPENTEAFF
TGTGCCAGCAGCGTTTCAGGGCCTGAGAACACTGAAGCTTTCTTT
>-|TRBJ1-2|-|TRBV10-3
CAISDRNYGYTF
TGTGCCATCAGTGACAGAAACTATGGCTACACCTTC
>once|TRBJ1-1|-|TRBV7-3
CASSWGGNTEAFF
TGTGCCAGCAGCTGGGGCGGGAACACTGAAGCTTTCTTT
>-|TRBJ1-5|TRBD1|TRBV11-2
CASSSLQGANQPQHF
TGTGCCAGCAGCTCGCTACAGGGGGCGAATCAGCCCCAGCATTTT
>-|TRBJ1-1|-|TRBV25-1
CASSNVGTSEAFF
TGTGCCAGCAGTAACGTAGGGACAAGTGAAGCTTTCTTT
>once|TRBJ2-2|-|TRBV9
CASSPRYTGELFF
TGTGCCAGCAGCCCCCGGTACACCGGGGAGCTGTTTTTT
>-|TRBJ1-5|-|TRBV19
CASSTAGGQPQHF
TGTGCCAGTAGTACGGCCGGCGGTCAGCCCCAGCATTTT
>-|TRBJ2-3|TRBD2|TRBV7-9
CASSWGLAGGNTQYF
TGTGCCAGCAGCTGGGGACTAGCGGGGGGGAATACGCAGTATTTT
>-|TRBJ2-1|TRBD2|TRBV6-1
CASSEIGRGPHNEQFF
TGTGCCAGCAGTGAGATCGGGAGGGGTCCCCACAATGAGCAGTTCTTC
>-|TRBJ1-2|-|TRBV6-6
CASREDRGYGYTF
TGTGCCAGCAGGGAGGACAGAGGCTATGGCTACACCTTC
>-|TRBJ2-2|TRBD1|TRBV27
CASSTGTGTGELFF
TGTGCCAGCAGTACGGGGACAGGGACCGGGGAGCTGTTTTTT
>-|TRBJ1-4|-|TRBV14
CASSQEYRSNEKLFF
TGTGCCAGCAGCCAAGAATACAGATCGAATGAAAAACTGTTTTTT
>once|TRBJ2-3|-|TRBV11-2
CASTRDISTDTQYF
TGTGCCAGCACCAGGGACATTAGCACAGATACGCAGTATTTT
>once|TRBJ1-5|-|TRBV27
CASSSTPNNQPQHF
TGTGCCAGCAGTTCCACTCCCAACAATCAGCCCCAGCATTTT
>-|TRBJ2-1|TRBD1|TRBV6-6
CASSYSAGGLNEQFF
TGTGCCAGCAGTTACTCGGCAGGGGGCTTGAATGAGCAGTTCTTC
>-|TRBJ1-6|TRBD1|TRBV18
CASSPETGVNSPLHF
TGTGCCAGCTCACCAGAGACAGGGGTTAATTCACCCCTCCACTTT
>-|TRBJ1-4|-|TRBV9
CASSSSPQDSATNEKLFF
TGTGCCAGCAGCTCCTCCCCCCAGGACAGCGCAACTAATGAAAAACTGTTTTTT
>-|TRBJ2-3|-|TRBV4-3
CASSVRGGTADTQYF
TGCGCCAGCAGCGTCCGCGGCGGCACGGCAGATACGCAGTATTTT
>-|TRBJ2-3|-|TRBV4-3
CASSQGASNRPYSTDTQYF
TGCGCCAGCAGCCAAGGGGCTAGCAACCGACCATATAGCACAGATACGCAGTATTTT
>-|TRBJ2-1|TRBD2|TRBV11-3
CASSQGTSGNNEQFF
TGTGCCAGCAGCCAGGGGACTAGCGGGAACAATGAGCAGTTCTTC
>-|TRBJ1-5|-|TRBV28
CASSFGRQPQHF
TGTGCCAGCAGTTTTGGGAGACAGCCCCAGCATTTT
>-|TRBJ2-5|-|TRBV4-1
CASSHPPGRGNAGETQYF
TGCGCCAGCAGCCACCCGCCGGGAAGAGGAAACGCGGGAGAGACCCAGTACTTC
>-|TRBJ2-1|TRBD2|TRBV19
CASSRTSGAYNEQFF
TGTGCCAGTAGTAGGACTAGCGGGGCTTACAATGAGCAGTTCTTC
>-|TRBJ1-5|-|TRBV4-3
CASSQVVRDQPQHF
TGCGCCAGCAGCCAAGTAGTCAGGGATCAGCCCCAGCATTTT
>-|TRBJ1-1|-|TRBV5-4
CASRGGGKGEAFF
TGTGCCAGCAGAGGGGGGGGAAAAGGGGAAGCTTTCTTT
>-|TRBJ1-2|TRBD1|TRBV4-2
CASSQQTGEAYGYTF
TGTGCCAGCAGCCAACAGACAGGGGAGGCCTATGGCTACACCTTC
>once|TRBJ2-1|TRBD1|TRBV9
CASRGVGQDNGEQFF
TGTGCCAGCAGAGGGGTCGGACAGGACAACGGTGAGCAGTTCTTC
>-|TRBJ2-3|TRBD2|TRBV2
CASMGLAATDTQYF
TGTGCCAGCATGGGACTAGCGGCCACAGATACGCAGTATTTT
>few|TRBJ1-1|-|TRBV5-1
CASRRGGETEAFF
TGCGCCAGCAGGAGGGGAGGGGAAACTGAAGCTTTCTTT